What follows is one T cell receptor (beta chain) and its context. Its antigen is still unknown. These data are taken from a study of cytomegalovirus exposure and HLA in healthy donors. The study's findings and limits: Upon later analysis, HLA-associated TCR beta chains proved more clonally expanded than other, equally common chains. Common viral pathogens (according to a later analysis) appeared linked to several of the most significant clusters.

In the PCR, 60 Vbeta and 13 Jbeta primers were used. TCRdb keeps only in-frame clones here, not all; method: immunoSEQ multiplex PCR. The sample carries around 130,000 clones, approximately 78% recorded once. The sequence came from a human donor in good health. The sample consisted of PBMCs.

CDR3 region: CASSPGDEQYF. As DNA, the CDR3 is TGTGCCAGCTCACCGGGAGACGAGCAGTACTTC. The chain links TRBV18 to TRBJ2-7; weak D call: TRBD2 (5 bases). V shed 3 bases and J shed 5 bases, with 5 bases lying between them. Per the germline V gene, CDR1 is KGHSH and CDR2 is LQKENI. The CDR3 covers 11 residues.